These 15 T cell receptor beta chains came from one sample sequenced in a study of T cells in women clearing cervical HPV infection. Assay used: immunoSEQ multiplex PCR; TCRdb lists only in-frame clones, some missing. This table lists tens of thousands of clones. Sequenced: blood buffy coat. Every receptor here comes from a woman aged 18-70 years with a cervical HPV16 infection that either progressed to CIN3+ or cleared (not recorded which).

As regards this clone: The DNA ends 3 residues before the CDR3 does, and the rest of the CDR3 is filled in from the germline J gene. The chain has TRBV2 and TRBJ1-2; possibly TRBD1 for D (5 bases). The CDR3 consists of 18 residues. V gave up 10 bases and J gave up 4 bases, with 31 bases separating them. The germline CDR1 and CDR2 sequences are SNHLY and FYNNEI. The CDR3 spells CATSEGPGGRDPSYGYTF. The CDR3 DNA, read in part, is TGTGCCACGTCGGAGGGACCTGGGGGGAGGGACCCTTCCTATGGC.

A word on this clone: The CDR3 extends 3 residues past the end of the read, so its final part is completed from the germline J gene. This sequence joins TRBV5-1 and TRBJ1-1; D may be TRBD1 (6 bases). Trimming stripped 4 bases from V and 5 bases from J, with 15 bases between. CDR3 length equals 14 residues. From germline, CDR1 is SGHRS and CDR2 YFSETQ. The part of the CDR3 DNA that was read is TGCGCCAGCAGCGCGCAGACAGGAGAGACTGAA. It specifies CASSAQTGETE. The CDR3 in full is CASSAQTGETEAFF.

Regarding this clone: The CDR3 goes on 3 residues after the read ends, and that part is filled in from the germline J gene. The gene calls are TRBV20-1 and TRBJ1-6, with a tentative D call TRBD1 (6 bases). This CDR3 is 14 amino acids long. Trimming shortened V by 6 bases and J by 8 bases, and 17 bases separated the two germline ends. Germline loops: CDR1 DFQATT, CDR2 SNEGSKA (reference sequence). CDR3 sequence: CSANQGIGYSPLHF. CDR3 DNA, as far as it was read: TGCAGTGCAAACCAGGGGATAGGTTATTCACCC.

The covered CDR3 bases are TGTGCTAGTGGCCCCAGCGGGAGGAACACCGGGGAG. Translating gives CASGPSGRNTGE. The complete CDR3 protein is CASGPSGRNTGELFF. The rearrangement uses TRBV12-5 and TRBJ2-2; 8 bases line up with TRBD2. The read falls 3 residues short of the CDR3 end, and the missing part is taken from the germline J gene. V lost 6 bases, J lost 1 base, and 4 bases stayed unmatched. Germline values: CDR1 LGHNT, CDR2 FRNRAP. CDR3 length: 15 residues.

A note on this clone: The read is 3 residues too short to cover the CDR3 end, so that end is filled in from the germline J gene. The chain joins TRBV7-6 to TRBJ1-6, with 7 bases matching TRBD1. The CDR3 consists of 15 residues. V trimming: 2 bases; J trimming: 7 bases; junction bases outside the gene matches: 5. Germline CDR1 reads SGHVS; CDR2 reads FNYEAQ. The CDR3 spells CASSLTTGNNSPLHF. The CDR3 bases that were read are TGTGCCAGCAGCTTAACGACAGGGAACAATTCACCC.

As regards this clone: The read falls 3 residues short of the CDR3 end, and the missing part is taken from the germline J gene. Different DNA sequences within this sample yield the same CDR3. This chain links TRBV5-1 with TRBJ2-7; D possibly corresponds to TRBD2 (5 bases). The CDR3 spans 17 residues. Germline V gene data show CDR1 as SGHRS and CDR2 as YFSETQ. Trimming pared 0 bases from V and 0 bases from J, leaving 16 bases between. The CDR3 DNA, read in part, is TGCGCCAGCAGCTTGGCGGGGTCGGCCAGGCTCTCCTACGAG. Its protein is CASSLAGSARLSYE. The full CDR3 is CASSLAGSARLSYEQYF.

About this clone itself: The read falls 3 residues short of the CDR3 end, and the missing part is taken from the germline J gene. V gene TRBV2 combines with J gene TRBJ1-2, with no clear D. The germline V gene has CDR1 SNHLY and CDR2 FYNNEI. V gave up 4 bases and J gave up 4 bases, with 13 bases separating them. The CDR3 totals 14 residues. The part of the CDR3 DNA that was read is TGTGCCAGCAGTGCTTCAGGAGATGGCTATGGC. Residues: CASSASGDGYG. The complete CDR3 sequence is CASSASGDGYGYTF.

Turning to this clone: The CDR3 end is not reached by the read, which stops 3 residues before it; the germline J gene fills it in. This specimen includes other DNA sequences encoding the same CDR3. J is TRBJ1-3 and V is TRBV11-3; D not resolved. The CDR3 has 14 amino acids. V lost 5 bases and J lost 0, with 8 bases in between. Germline values: CDR1 SGHNT, CDR2 YENEEA. CDR3 DNA, as far as it was read: TGTGCCAGCAGCCCAGGCGCCTCTGGAAACACC. As protein: CASSPGASGNT. The full-length CDR3 reads as CASSPGASGNTIYF. The variable domain in full, with the rest retrieved from reference TRBV11-3 and TRBJ1-3, is EAGVVQSPRYKIIEKKQPVAFWCNPISGHNTLYWYLQNLGQGPELLIRYENEEAVDDSQLPKDRFSAERLKGVDSTLKIQPAELGDSAVYLCASSPGASGNTIYFGEGSWLTVV.

Details on this clone: Read coverage stops 3 residues before the CDR3 terminus; the germline J gene supplies the remainder. V and J are TRBV30 and TRBJ2-2; 7 nucleotides line up with TRBD1. CDR3 length: 13 amino acids. After removal of 2 bases from V and 7 bases from J, the junction contained 4 bases not matched to a gene. Germline V gene sequence: CDR1 GTSNPN, CDR2 SVGIG (reference sequence). The CDR3 loop is CAWSSTGFGELFF. The part of the CDR3 DNA that was read is TGTGCCTGGAGTTCGACAGGGTTCGGGGAG. The whole variable domain, filled in from reference TRBV30 and TRBJ2-2, reads SQTIHQWPATLVQPVGSPLSLECTVEGTSNPNLYWYRQAAGRGLQLLFYSVGIGQISSEVPQNLSASRPQDRQFILSSKKLLLSDSGFYLCAWSSTGFGELFFGEGSRLTVL.

With respect to this clone: The read stops 3 residues short of the end of the CDR3; the missing end is completed from the germline J gene. The rearrangement links TRBV7-6 to TRBJ2-2; TRBD2 matches at 8 bases. CDR1 and CDR2 from the germline V gene are SGHVS and FNYEAQ. CDR3 length equals 16 residues. Unmatched junction bases numbered 11, after V lost 5 bases and J lost 6 bases. CDR3 sequence: CASSPVAGGMAGELFF. Partial CDR3 DNA: TGTGCCAGCAGCCCTGTTGCGGGGGGAATGGCCGGGGAG. Supplemented by reference TRBV7-6 and TRBJ2-2, the full variable domain reads GAGVSQSPRYKVTKRGQDVALRCDPISGHVSLYWYRQALGQGPEFLTYFNYEAQQDKSGLPNDRFSAERPEGSISTLTIQRTEQRDSAMYRCASSPVAGGMAGELFFGEGSRLTVL.

A note on this clone: One end of the junction is discordant with germline, which a read error may explain. The read ends 3 residues early relative to the CDR3; the germline J gene fills the gap. The rearrangement joins TRBV7-9 to TRBJ2-7; 7 bases are shared with TRBD1. CDR1 SEHNR and CDR2 FQNEAQ come from the germline V gene (reference sequence). The CDR3 is 14 residues long. CDR3 sequence reads: CSSSPTGRSYEQYF. CDR3 bases read: TGTTCCAGCAGCCCGACAGGGAGATCCTACGAG.

For this clone: Read coverage stops 3 residues before the CDR3 terminus; the germline J gene supplies the remainder. The rearrangement uses TRBV19 and TRBJ2-3, with 7 bases matching TRBD1. The CDR3 has 17 amino acids. CDR1 is LNHDA, CDR2 SQIVND, per germline (reference sequence). The V and J ends lost 5 bases and 4 bases, in that order; junction bases with no gene match: 15. CDR3 sequence reads: CASSALRGQKTADTQYF. CDR3 bases read: TGTGCCAGTAGTGCGCTGAGGGGGCAGAAGACCGCAGATACG.

About this clone itself: The read ends 3 residues shy of where the CDR3 ends; the end is completed using the germline J gene. This sequence joins TRBV12-3 or TRBV12-4 and TRBJ2-7; 10 bases are a match to TRBD2. The CDR3 is made up of 17 amino acids. The V and J ends lost 7 bases and 5 bases, in that order; junction bases with no gene match: 17. This CDR3 reads CASTLEAGGPISDEQYF. CDR3 DNA, as far as it was read: TGTGCCAGCACCCTAGAAGCGGGAGGGCCTATTTCCGACGAG.

As to this clone: The junction shows a germline mismatch at one end, possibly a read error. Sequencing ends 3 residues short of the CDR3 end; the germline J gene provides the rest. The sample carries other DNA sequences with the same CDR3. The chain couples TRBV30 to TRBJ1-3; the D gene is possibly TRBD1 (6 bases). The CDR3 has 15 amino acids. CDR1 and CDR2 (germline): GTSNPN, SVGIG (reference sequence). CDR3 loop: CAWNRIGTLGNTIYF. The part of the CDR3 DNA that was read is TGTGCCTGGAATCGCATCGGGACACTTGGAAACACA.

As to this clone: Read coverage stops 3 residues before the CDR3 terminus; the germline J gene supplies the remainder. V usage is TRBV7-3 and J usage is TRBJ2-3, with D tentatively TRBD1 (6 bases). V was trimmed by 5 bases and J by 0 bases, leaving 12 bases between them. CDR3 size: 15 residues. Germline V gene data show CDR1 as SGHTA and CDR2 as FQGTGA. Partial CDR3 DNA: TGTGCCAGCAGCCTCCGGGACACGAGCACAGATACG. Translation gives CASSLRDTSTDT. The whole CDR3 reads CASSLRDTSTDTQYF.